This entry features one T cell receptor (beta chain) sequence. The sample originates from a study of long-term antiretroviral therapy in people with HIV. Run at survey level, the immunoSEQ assay was version v3.0. This table comes from immunoSEQ multiplex PCR, and its TCRdb copy is limited to in-frame clones, with some not included. In the table there are more than 15,000 clones, 88% of which are singletons. The CDR3 is 15 amino acids. V was pared by 10 bases and J by 8 bases, with 14 bases of the junction left unmatched. Germline-derived CDR1 and CDR2 are WSHSY and SAAADI. This chain connects TRBV10-2 to TRBJ1-2, with TRBD1 matching 12 bases. This specimen was unsorted PBMCs, taken more than 2.2 years before starting antiretroviral therapy. The clonotype originates from a woman aged 25 to 39 with HIV. The CDR3 DNA reads as TGCGCCATCCGATCAACGGGACAGGGGGCAAGGGGCTACACCTTC. This gives the protein CAIRSTGQGARGYTF.